One sample yielded the 23 T cell receptor beta chains listed below, sequenced in a study of shared clonotypes between healthy human individuals. Sequencing used immunoSEQ multiplex PCR; TCRdb keeps in-frame clones, though not all of them. This sample has 950,000 to 1,100,000 clones; approximately 78% occur once, and the top ten carry roughly 0.62%. Material: memory CD4+ T cells from PBMCs. Regarding subset: CD45RA-negative fraction. The receptors come from a man between 18 and 35 years old in good health. Some clones in this sample may be carry-over from other donors' samples.

CDR3 region: CASSLGRSLPREQYF. The CDR3 DNA is TGTGCCAGCAGTTTGGGCCGTTCCTTACCCCGCGAGCAGTACTTC. This sequence joins TRBV28 and TRBJ2-7; D remains ambiguous. This CDR3 is 15 amino acids long. The V and J ends lost 3 bases and 6 bases respectively, with 18 bases between them. The germline V gene encodes CDR1 MDHEN and CDR2 SYDVKM.

The V and J genes are TRBV6-5 and TRBJ1-5; D is possibly TRBD1 (5 bases). The germline V gene has CDR1 MNHEY and CDR2 SVGAGI. V lost 5 bases to trimming and J lost 7 bases, with 12 bases between them. The CDR3 extends over 13 amino acids. The CDR3 DNA sequence: TGTGCCAGCAGTAACCGGGGGGTCCAGCCCCAGCATTTT. Protein sequence: CASSNRGVQPQHF.

The V gene is TRBV14, the J gene TRBJ2-7, with D uncertain. CDR3 size: 16 residues. CDR1 SGHDN and CDR2 FVKESK come from the germline V gene. Trimming shortened V by 0 bases and J by 7 bases, and 19 bases separated the two germline ends. DNA for the CDR3: TGTGCCAGCAGCCAAGAGTTCGGCCCTACAGAAGAGGAGCAGTACTTC. Its translation is CASSQEFGPTEEEQYF. Combining the CDR3 with reference TRBV14 and TRBJ2-7 gives the whole variable domain EAGVTQFPSHSVIEKGQTVTLRCDPISGHDNLYWYRRVMGKEIKFLLHFVKESKQDESGMPNNRFLAERTGGTYSTLKVQPAELEDSGVYFCASSQEFGPTEEEQYFGPGTRLTVT.

This rearrangement joins TRBV29-1 to TRBJ1-1, with D tentatively TRBD1 (5 bases). Germline CDR1 and CDR2: SQVTM and ANQGSEA. This CDR3 region has 12 residues. V was cut by 4 bases and J by 12 bases, with 18 bases left in between. CDR3 loop: CSVVSGTLLTFF. The DNA for the CDR3 is TGCAGCGTTGTGTCCGGGACCCTCCTTACTTTCTTT.

The gene calls are TRBV30 and TRBJ2-7, with a weak D call TRBD2 (6 bases). The CDR3 has 13 amino acids. V was cut by 3 bases and J by 4 bases, with 13 bases left in between. Germline CDR1 and CDR2: GTSNPN and SVGIG (reference sequence). CDR3 sequence (DNA): TGTGCCTGGAGGGGAGGTGGTAAATACGAGCAGTACTTC. Its protein is CAWRGGGKYEQYF.

The rearrangement uses TRBV29-1 and TRBJ1-2, with D maybe TRBD1 (5 bases). The CDR3 is 14 amino acids. Trimming left V 4 bases short and J 4 bases short, with 16 bases between. CDR1 SQVTM and CDR2 ANQGSEA come from the germline V gene. CDR3 in amino acids: CSVGVGQISYGYTF. The CDR3 DNA reads as TGCAGCGTTGGAGTGGGGCAGATTTCCTATGGCTACACCTTC.

The sample holds a few counts of this clone. This chain uses TRBV7-9 with TRBJ2-1; 14 bases are a match to TRBD2. Germline trimming cut 2 bases from V and 8 bases from J; bases unmatched to any gene: 5. This CDR3 comprises 16 residues. Germline V gene lookup returns CDR1 SEHNR and CDR2 FQNEAQ (reference sequence). The CDR3, as DNA: TGTGCCAGCAGCTTACTAGGGACTAGCGGGAGAGATGAGCAGTTCTTC. Encoded protein: CASSLLGTSGRDEQFF. The full variable domain, its missing parts supplied by reference TRBV7-9 and TRBJ2-1, is DTGVSQNPRHKITKRGQNVTFRCDPISEHNRLYWYRQTLGQGPEFLTYFQNEAQLEKSRLLSDRFSAERPKGSFSTLEIQRTEQGDSAMYLCASSLLGTSGRDEQFFGPGTRLTVL.

The CDR3 bases are TGTGCCAGCAGCGGACGGGGACAAGCCAAAAACATTCAGTACTTC. Amino acid sequence: CASSGRGQAKNIQYF. The V and J genes are TRBV7-2 and TRBJ2-4; possible D gene TRBD1, 6 bases. Germline assignment: CDR1 SGHTA and CDR2 FQGNSA. V was trimmed by 5 bases and J by 0 bases, leaving 11 bases between them. The CDR3 consists of 15 residues.

J is TRBJ1-3 and V is TRBV10-3; D is unresolved. Germline lookup yields CDR1 ENHRY and CDR2 SYGVKD. CDR3 length equals 14 residues. V was trimmed by 3 bases and J by 4 bases, leaving 10 bases between them. CDR3 DNA: TGTGCCATCAGTGACGGATCACAGGGAAACACCATATATTTT. It is translated as CAISDGSQGNTIYF.

The V and J genes are TRBV5-4 and TRBJ2-7; 9 bases match TRBD2. Germline V gives CDR1 SGHNT, CDR2 YYREEE (reference sequence). This CDR3 region has 15 residues. Trimming cost V 4 bases and J 3 bases; bases outside gene matches: 8. The CDR3 coding sequence is TGTGCCAGCAGCGCGGGAGGGGACAATGGCTACGAGCAGTACTTC. This gives the protein CASSAGGDNGYEQYF.

The V call is TRBV6-5, the J call TRBJ1-5, with D maybe TRBD1 (5 bases). This CDR3 is 14 amino acids long. Germline CDR1 and CDR2: MNHEY and SVGAGI. V lost 6 bases and J 4 bases, leaving 13 bases between the germline ends. For the CDR3, the DNA is TGTGCCAGCAGGCGGGACTACAATAATCAGCCCCAGCATTTT. Its protein is CASRRDYNNQPQHF.

The V call is TRBV23-1, the J call TRBJ1-1, with TRBD1 as a possible D gene (6 bases). TRBV23-1 is an open reading frame, and its role is uncertain. Trimming left V 6 bases short and J 1 base short, with 12 bases between. The CDR3 length is 14 residues. CDR3 sequence (DNA): TGCGCCAGCAGCCGGACCAGGGGGAACACTGAAGCTTTCTTT. Residues: CASSRTRGNTEAFF.

V is TRBV2 and J is TRBJ2-1; D unresolved. This CDR3 has 14 residues. Germline CDR1 is SNHLY and CDR2 is FYNNEI. V lost 6 bases and J 0 bases, leaving 9 bases between the germline ends. CDR3 DNA sequence: TGTGCCAGCAGGGTCCCGAGCTCCTACAATGAGCAGTTCTTC. Translating gives CASRVPSSYNEQFF.

The gene calls are TRBV27 and TRBJ2-5, with D perhaps TRBD2 (5 bases). The CDR3 covers 19 residues. V gave up 4 bases and J gave up 1 base, with 25 bases separating them. Germline V gene data show CDR1 as MNHEY and CDR2 as SMNVEV (reference sequence). The chain's CDR3 is CASSYRPGRAGGLQETQYF. The CDR3 DNA follows: TGTGCCAGCAGTTACCGGCCCGGAAGGGCTGGCGGACTCCAAGAGACCCAGTACTTC.

The chain links TRBV7-9 to TRBJ2-5, with TRBD2 matching 8 bases. Germline CDR1 is SEHNR and CDR2 is FQNEAQ (reference sequence). The CDR3 has 17 amino acids. V trimming: 6 bases; J trimming: 1 base; junction bases outside the gene matches: 13. The CDR3: CASSSRGTSGFQETQYF. The CDR3 DNA is TGTGCCAGCAGTTCAAGGGGAACTAGCGGCTTCCAAGAGACCCAGTACTTC.

Only a few counts were recorded for this clone. The chain joins TRBV2 to TRBJ1-6; 7 bases are a match to TRBD1. J gave up 6 bases and V 5 bases, and 4 bases lay outside the gene matches. Germline CDR1 SNHLY, CDR2 FYNNEI. The length of the CDR3 is 14 residues. The CDR3 DNA reads TGTGCCAGCAGTAGGACAGGAGCTAATTCACCCCTCCACTTT. Encoded protein: CASSRTGANSPLHF.

The rearrangement links TRBV19 to TRBJ2-3; D gene unclear. Between the trimmed V and J ends, which lost 3 bases and 7 bases, there was a span of 8 bases. The CDR3 spans 12 residues. Per the germline V gene, CDR1 is LNHDA and CDR2 is SQIVND (reference sequence). The CDR3 region is CASSMVGYTQYF. DNA of the CDR3: TGTGCCAGTAGTATGGTCGGATATACGCAGTATTTT.

This chain joins TRBV6-1 and TRBJ2-7; 9 bases agree with TRBD1. Germline CDR1 MNHNS, CDR2 SASEGT. The J segment lost 5 bases and the V segment lost 6 bases, leaving 8 bases of the junction unmatched. The CDR3 consists of 14 residues. The CDR3 protein is CASRARDRVDEQYF. The DNA for the CDR3 is TGTGCCAGCAGGGCCCGGGACAGGGTGGACGAGCAGTACTTC.

This chain joins TRBV2 and TRBJ2-5; D perhaps matches TRBD1 (5 bases). V was pared by 6 bases and J by 5 bases, with 7 bases between. This CDR3 has 11 residues. The germline gives CDR1 SNHLY, CDR2 FYNNEI. The CDR3 reads CASSYRETQYF. As DNA, the CDR3 is TGTGCCAGCAGCTACAGGGAGACCCAGTACTTC.

V gene TRBV5-1 combines with J gene TRBJ2-3; 11 nucleotides line up with TRBD2. The CDR3 is 17 residues long. Germline lookup yields CDR1 SGHRS and CDR2 YFSETQ. V dropped 5 bases and J dropped 3; count of bases not matched to a gene: 11. DNA for the CDR3: TGCGCCAGCAGATTACTTTTAGCGGGAGGGAGGACAGATACGCAGTATTTT. Amino acids: CASRLLLAGGRTDTQYF.

The table lists this clone with a count of one. The gene calls are TRBV6-5 and TRBJ1-2; 7 bases align to TRBD1. There are 15 residues in the CDR3. Germline values: CDR1 MNHEY, CDR2 SVGAGI. Trimming at V came to 5 bases and at J to 4 bases, leaving 10 bases not matched to a gene. The CDR3, as DNA: TGTGCCAGCAGTAACCGCAGGGGGTTTGTCTATGGCTACACCTTC. Its protein product is CASSNRRGFVYGYTF.

Turning to this clone: Its ends do not fully match the called genes, so a read error is possible. The same CDR3 is also encoded by other DNA sequences in this sample. The chain joins TRBV18 to TRBJ1-2; 9 nucleotides align to TRBD1. The germline V gene has CDR1 KGHSH and CDR2 LQKENI. The CDR3 consists of 13 residues. The CDR3, as DNA: TGTGCCAGCTCGCCACGGACAGGGGATGGCTACACCTTC. It specifies CASSPRTGDGYTF.

The rearrangement uses TRBV7-7 and TRBJ2-5; D may be TRBD1 or TRBD2 (5 bases each). Trimming took 5 bases from V and 5 from J, leaving 9 bases between them. CDR1 and CDR2 from the germline V gene are SSHAT and FNYEAQ (reference sequence). This CDR3 has 12 residues. Here the CDR3 reads CASSPGRETQYF. The CDR3 region has the DNA TGTGCCAGCAGCCCGGGGCGGGAGACCCAGTACTTC.